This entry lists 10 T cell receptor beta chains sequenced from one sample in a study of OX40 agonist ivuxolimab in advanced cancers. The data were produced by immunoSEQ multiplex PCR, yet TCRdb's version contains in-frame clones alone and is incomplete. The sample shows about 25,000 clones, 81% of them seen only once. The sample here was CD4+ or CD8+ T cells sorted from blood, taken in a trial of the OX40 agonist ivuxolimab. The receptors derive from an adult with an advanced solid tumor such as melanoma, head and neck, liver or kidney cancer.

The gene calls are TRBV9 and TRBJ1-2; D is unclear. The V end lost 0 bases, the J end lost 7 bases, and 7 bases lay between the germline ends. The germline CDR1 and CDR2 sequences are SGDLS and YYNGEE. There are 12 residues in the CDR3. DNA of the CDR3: TGTGCCAGCAGCGTAGTAGCTCGTGGCTACACCTTC. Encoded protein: CASSVVARGYTF.

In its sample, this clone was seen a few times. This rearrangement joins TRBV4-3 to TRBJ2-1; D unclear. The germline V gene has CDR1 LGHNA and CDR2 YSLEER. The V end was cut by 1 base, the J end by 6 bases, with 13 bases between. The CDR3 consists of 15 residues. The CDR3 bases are TGCGCCAGCAGCCAAGTGATGGGGAACAGCAATGAGCAGTTCTTC. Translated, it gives CASSQVMGNSNEQFF.

The CDR3 here is CASSLTSVDTQYF. The CDR3 coding sequence is TGTGCCAGCAGCTTGACTAGTGTAGATACGCAGTATTTT. J is TRBJ2-3 and V is TRBV11-2; tentatively, D is TRBD2 (6 bases). The CDR3 runs to 13 residues. Germline lookup yields CDR1 SGHAT and CDR2 FQNNGV. V was pared by 3 bases and J by 5 bases, with 9 bases between.

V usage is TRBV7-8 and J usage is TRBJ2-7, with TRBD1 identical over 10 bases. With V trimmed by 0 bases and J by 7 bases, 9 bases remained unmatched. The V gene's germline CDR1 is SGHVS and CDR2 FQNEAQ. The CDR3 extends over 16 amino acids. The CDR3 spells CASSLAPDRGLGEQYF. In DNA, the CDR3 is TGTGCCAGCAGCTTAGCCCCCGACAGGGGGCTTGGGGAGCAGTACTTC.

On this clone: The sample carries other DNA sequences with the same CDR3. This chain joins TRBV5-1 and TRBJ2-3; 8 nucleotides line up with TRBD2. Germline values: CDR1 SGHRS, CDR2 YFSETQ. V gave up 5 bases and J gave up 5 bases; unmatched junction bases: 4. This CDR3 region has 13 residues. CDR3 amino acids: CASRLAGIDTQYF. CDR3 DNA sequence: TGCGCCAGCAGATTAGCGGGGATAGATACGCAGTATTTT.

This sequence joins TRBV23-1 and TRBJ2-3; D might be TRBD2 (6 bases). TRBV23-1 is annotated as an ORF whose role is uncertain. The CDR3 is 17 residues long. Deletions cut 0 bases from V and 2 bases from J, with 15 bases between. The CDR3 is CASSQSGAGRSTDTQYF. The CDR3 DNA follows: TGCGCCAGCAGTCAATCGGGAGCGGGCCGGTCCACAGATACGCAGTATTTT.

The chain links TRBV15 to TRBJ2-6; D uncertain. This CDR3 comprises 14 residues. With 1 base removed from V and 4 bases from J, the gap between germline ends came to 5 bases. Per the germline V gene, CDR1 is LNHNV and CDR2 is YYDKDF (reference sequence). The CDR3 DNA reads TGTGCCACCAGCAGAGGGGAAGGGGCCAACGTCCTGACTTTC. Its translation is CATSRGEGANVLTF.

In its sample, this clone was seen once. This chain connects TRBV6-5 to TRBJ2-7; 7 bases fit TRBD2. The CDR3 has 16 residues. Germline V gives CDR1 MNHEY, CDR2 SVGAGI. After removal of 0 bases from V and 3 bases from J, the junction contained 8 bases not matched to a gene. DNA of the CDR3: TGTGCCAGCAGTTACTCTGCCGGGACTATATTCTACGAGCAGTACTTC. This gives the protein CASSYSAGTIFYEQYF.

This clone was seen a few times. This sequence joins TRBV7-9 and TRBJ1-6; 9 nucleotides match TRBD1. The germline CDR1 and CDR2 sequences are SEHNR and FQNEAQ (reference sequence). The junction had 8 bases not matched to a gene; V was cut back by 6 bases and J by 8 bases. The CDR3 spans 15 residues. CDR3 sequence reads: CASSFGQGLDSPLHF. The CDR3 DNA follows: TGTGCCAGCAGTTTCGGACAGGGGTTGGATTCACCCCTCCACTTT.

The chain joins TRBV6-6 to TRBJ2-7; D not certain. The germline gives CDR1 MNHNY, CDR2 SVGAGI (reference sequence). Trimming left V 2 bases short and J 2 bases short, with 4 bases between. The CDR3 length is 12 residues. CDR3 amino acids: CASSYNPYEQYF. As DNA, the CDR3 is TGTGCCAGCAGTTACAACCCCTACGAGCAGTACTTC.